This TCR beta chain was recovered during a study of identical twins. This CDR3 spans 17 amino acids. Unmatched junction bases numbered 16, after V lost 4 bases and J lost 7 bases. Looked up from germline, CDR1 is SGDLS and CDR2 is YYNGEE. TCRdb independently ran MiXCR on the 5' RACE reads; one entry per CDR3 protein. The table has some 660,000 distinct CDR3 sequences, 8.5% to 9% seen once. In addition, the sample was reused for a study of yellow fever vaccine responses in identical twins.

The chain combines TRBV9 with TRBJ2-1; 8 nucleotides agree with TRBD2. The source of this sequence is a woman younger than 35 in good health. What was sequenced was PBMCs. The CDR3 protein is CASSLSWDSGILNEQFF. DNA for the CDR3: TGTGCCAGCAGCCTTTCTTGGGATAGCGGGATCCTTAATGAGCAGTTCTTC.